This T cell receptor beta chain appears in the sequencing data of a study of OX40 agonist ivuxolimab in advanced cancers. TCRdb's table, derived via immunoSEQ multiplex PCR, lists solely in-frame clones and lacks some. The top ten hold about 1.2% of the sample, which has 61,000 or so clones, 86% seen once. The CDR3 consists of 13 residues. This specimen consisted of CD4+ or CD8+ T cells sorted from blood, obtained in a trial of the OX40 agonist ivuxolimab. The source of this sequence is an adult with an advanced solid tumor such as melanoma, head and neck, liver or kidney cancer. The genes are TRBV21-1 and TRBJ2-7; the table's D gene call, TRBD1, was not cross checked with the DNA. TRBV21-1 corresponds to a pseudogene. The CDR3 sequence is CASTRTGIYEQYF. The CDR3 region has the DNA TGTGCCAGCACACGGACAGGGATCTACGAGCAGTACTTC.